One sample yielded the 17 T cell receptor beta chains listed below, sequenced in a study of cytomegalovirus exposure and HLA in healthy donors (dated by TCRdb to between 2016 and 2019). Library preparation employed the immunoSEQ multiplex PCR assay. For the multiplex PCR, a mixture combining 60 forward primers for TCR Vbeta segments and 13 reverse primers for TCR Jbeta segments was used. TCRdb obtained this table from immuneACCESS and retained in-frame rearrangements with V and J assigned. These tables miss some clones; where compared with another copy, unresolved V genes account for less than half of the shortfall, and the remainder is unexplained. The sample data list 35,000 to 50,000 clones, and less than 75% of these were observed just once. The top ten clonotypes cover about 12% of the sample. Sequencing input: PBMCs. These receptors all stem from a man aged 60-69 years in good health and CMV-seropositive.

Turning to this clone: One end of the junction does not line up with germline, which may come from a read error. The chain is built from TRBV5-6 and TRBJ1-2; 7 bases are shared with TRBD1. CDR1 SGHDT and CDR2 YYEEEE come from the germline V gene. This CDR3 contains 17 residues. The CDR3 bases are TGTGCCAGCAGGTTGGGGCTACAGGGGCCGACGGGGGATGGCTACACCTTC. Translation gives CASRLGLQGPTGDGYTF.

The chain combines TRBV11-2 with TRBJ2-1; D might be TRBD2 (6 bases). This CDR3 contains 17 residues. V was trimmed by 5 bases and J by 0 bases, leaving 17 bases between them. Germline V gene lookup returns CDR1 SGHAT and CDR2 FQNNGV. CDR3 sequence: CASSVPAVAASYNEQFF. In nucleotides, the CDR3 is TGTGCCAGCAGCGTCCCCGCGGTAGCGGCCTCCTACAATGAGCAGTTCTTC.

CDR3 in DNA: TGTGCCAGTAGTATGCGGGGAGGCGGGAGAGCTATAGATACGCAGTATTTT. Translated, it gives CASSMRGGGRAIDTQYF. The chain joins TRBV19 to TRBJ2-3, with TRBD2 matching over 7 bases. Germline lookup yields CDR1 LNHDA and CDR2 SQIVND (reference sequence). There are 17 residues in the CDR3. Trimming took 3 bases from V and 5 from J; bases not matched to a gene: 14.

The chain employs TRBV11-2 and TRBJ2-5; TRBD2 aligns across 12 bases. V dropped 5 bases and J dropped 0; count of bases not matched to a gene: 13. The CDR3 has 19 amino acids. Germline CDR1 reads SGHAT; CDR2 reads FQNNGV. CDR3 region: CASSPRLAGATGYQETQYF. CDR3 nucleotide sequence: TGTGCCAGCAGCCCGCGACTAGCGGGAGCCACGGGGTACCAAGAGACCCAGTACTTC.

This CDR3 reads CASSLTAGGFTDTQYF. CDR3 in DNA: TGTGCCAGCAGCTTAACGGCGGGAGGGTTCACAGATACGCAGTATTTT. V and J are TRBV7-2 and TRBJ2-3; 9 bases agree with TRBD2. Germline V gene sequence: CDR1 SGHTA, CDR2 FQGNSA. CDR3 length: 16 amino acids. Germline trimming cut 2 bases from V and 2 bases from J; bases unmatched to any gene: 5.

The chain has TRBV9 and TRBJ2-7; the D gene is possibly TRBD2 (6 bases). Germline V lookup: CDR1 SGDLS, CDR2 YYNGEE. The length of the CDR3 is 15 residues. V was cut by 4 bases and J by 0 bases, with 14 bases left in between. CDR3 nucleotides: TGTGCCAGCAGCCCCTCTTGGGACTTCTCCTACGAGCAGTACTTC. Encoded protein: CASSPSWDFSYEQYF. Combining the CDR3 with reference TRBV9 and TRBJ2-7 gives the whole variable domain DSGVTQTPKHLITATGQRVTLRCSPRSGDLSVYWYQQSLDQGLQFLIQYYNGEERAKGNILERFSAQQFPDLHSELNLSSLELGDSALYFCASSPSWDFSYEQYFGPGTRLTVT.

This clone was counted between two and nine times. CDR3 nucleotide sequence: TGTGCCAGCAGCCGCGTGACTAGCGGGAGTCCGCTAGATACGCAGTATTTT. This codes for CASSRVTSGSPLDTQYF. The chain links TRBV7-9 to TRBJ2-3; 12 nucleotides match TRBD2. CDR1 SEHNR and CDR2 FQNEAQ come from the germline V gene (reference sequence). This CDR3 is built from 17 residues. V gave up 5 bases and J gave up 5 bases; unmatched junction bases: 11.

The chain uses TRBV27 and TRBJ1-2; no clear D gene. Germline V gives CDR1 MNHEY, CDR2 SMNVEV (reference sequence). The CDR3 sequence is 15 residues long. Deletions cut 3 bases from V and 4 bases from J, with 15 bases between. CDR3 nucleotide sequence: TGTGCCAGCAGTTTTGGCCCCAACAAACGCTATGGCTACACCTTC. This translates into CASSFGPNKRYGYTF.

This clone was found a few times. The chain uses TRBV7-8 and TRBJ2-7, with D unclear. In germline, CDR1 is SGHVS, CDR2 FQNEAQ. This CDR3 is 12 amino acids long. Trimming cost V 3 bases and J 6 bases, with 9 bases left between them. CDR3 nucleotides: TGTGCCAGCAGCTTTCCTCCAGGCGAGCAGTACTTC. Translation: CASSFPPGEQYF. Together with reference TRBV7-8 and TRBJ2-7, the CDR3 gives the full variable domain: GAGVSQSPRYKVAKRGQDVALRCDPISGHVSLFWYQQALGQGPEFLTYFQNEAQLDKSGLPSDRFFAERPEGSVSTLKIQRTQQEDSAVYLCASSFPPGEQYFGPGTRLTVT.

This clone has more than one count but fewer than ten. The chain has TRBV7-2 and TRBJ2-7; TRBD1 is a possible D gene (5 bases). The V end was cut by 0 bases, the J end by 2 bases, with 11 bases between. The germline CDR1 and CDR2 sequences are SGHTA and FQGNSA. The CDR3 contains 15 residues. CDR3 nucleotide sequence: TGTGCCAGCAGCTTAGCGGGGCCTTTGGCCTACGAGCAGTACTTC. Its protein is CASSLAGPLAYEQYF.

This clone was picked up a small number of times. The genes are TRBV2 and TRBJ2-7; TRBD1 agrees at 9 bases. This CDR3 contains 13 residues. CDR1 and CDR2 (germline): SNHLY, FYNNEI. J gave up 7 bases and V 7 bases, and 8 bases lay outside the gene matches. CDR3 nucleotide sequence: TGTGCCAGCAAGGACAGGGGCCAGGGGGAGCAGTACTTC. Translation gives CASKDRGQGEQYF.

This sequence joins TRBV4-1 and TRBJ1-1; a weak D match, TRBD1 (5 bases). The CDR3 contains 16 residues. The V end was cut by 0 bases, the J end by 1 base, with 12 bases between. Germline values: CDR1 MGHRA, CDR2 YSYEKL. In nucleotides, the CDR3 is TGCGCCAGCAGCCAAGATCGTTACAGGTCGAACACTGAAGCTTTCTTT. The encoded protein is CASSQDRYRSNTEAFF.

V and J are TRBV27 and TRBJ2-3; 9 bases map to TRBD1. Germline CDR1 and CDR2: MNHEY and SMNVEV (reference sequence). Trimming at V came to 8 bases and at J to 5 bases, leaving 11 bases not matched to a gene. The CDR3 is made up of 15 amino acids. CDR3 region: CASGDRTGVRDTQYF. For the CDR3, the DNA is TGTGCCAGCGGAGACCGGACAGGGGTTCGAGATACGCAGTATTTT.

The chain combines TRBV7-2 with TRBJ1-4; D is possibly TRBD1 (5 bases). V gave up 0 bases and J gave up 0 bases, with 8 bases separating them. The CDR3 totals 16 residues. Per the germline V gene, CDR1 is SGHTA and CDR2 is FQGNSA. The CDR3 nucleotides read TGTGCCAGCAGCTTAGCGGGGGGTGCAACTAATGAAAAACTGTTTTTT. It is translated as CASSLAGGATNEKLFF.

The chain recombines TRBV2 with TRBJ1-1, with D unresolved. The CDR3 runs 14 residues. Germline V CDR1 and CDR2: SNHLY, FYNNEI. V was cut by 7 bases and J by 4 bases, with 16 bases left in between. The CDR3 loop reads CASTVVEPGTEAFF. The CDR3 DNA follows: TGTGCCAGCACCGTTGTGGAGCCCGGCACTGAAGCTTTCTTT.

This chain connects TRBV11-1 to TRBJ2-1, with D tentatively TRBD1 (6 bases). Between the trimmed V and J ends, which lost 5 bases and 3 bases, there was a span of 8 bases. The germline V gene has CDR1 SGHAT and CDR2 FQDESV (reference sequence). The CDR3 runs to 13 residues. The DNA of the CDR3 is TGTGCCAGCAGCAGACAGGACTACAATGAGCAGTTCTTC. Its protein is CASSRQDYNEQFF.

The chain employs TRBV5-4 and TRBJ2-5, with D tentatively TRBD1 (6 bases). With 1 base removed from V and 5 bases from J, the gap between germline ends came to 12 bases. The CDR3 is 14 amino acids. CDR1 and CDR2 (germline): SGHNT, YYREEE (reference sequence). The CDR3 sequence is CASSLNRAGETQYF. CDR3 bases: TGTGCCAGCAGCTTGAACAGGGCTGGGGAGACCCAGTACTTC.